Listed below are T cell receptor beta chains from one sample, sequenced in a study of cytomegalovirus exposure and HLA in healthy donors. Sequenced by immunoSEQ multiplex PCR; TCRdb stores in-frame clones only, minus some. The sample gives roughly 110,000 clones, roughly 72% of which show up once; 7.8% is in the top ten. Sequencing used PBMCs. The receptors here all came from a man aged 25 to 45 in good health and CMV-seronegative. Each CDR3 is given with its conserved first and last residue. A D gene is named only where the DNA matches it firmly. The size entry is marked missing in some rows and otherwise reads once, few, many or a size class.

d_gene	abundance	v_gene	j_gene	CDR3aa	CDR3nt
TRBD1	.	TRBV19	TRBJ2-7	CASSIGTATRGEQYF	TGTGCCAGTAGTATTGGGACAGCCACTCGAGGCGAGCAGTACTTC
TRBD2	.	TRBV7-9	TRBJ2-7	CASSLSGSTNEQYF	TGTGCCAGCAGTCTTAGCGGGAGTACGAACGAGCAGTACTTC
TRBD2	.	TRBV7-6	TRBJ2-1	CASSLVGTSGSSYNEQFF	TGTGCCAGCAGCTTAGTTGGGACTAGCGGGAGCTCCTACAATGAGCAGTTCTTC
.	few	TRBV5-6	TRBJ2-1	CASSLLQGITYNEQFF	TGTGCCAGCAGCTTGTTGCAGGGGATCACCTACAATGAGCAGTTCTTC
.	.	TRBV7-2	TRBJ2-2	CASSPLGRVTGELFF	TGTGCCAGCAGCCCCCTGGGTCGGGTCACCGGGGAGCTGTTTTTT
TRBD2	.	TRBV5-1	TRBJ2-3	CASRARATSGGNTDTQYF	TGCGCCAGCAGGGCCCGGGCGACTAGCGGGGGTAACACAGATACGCAGTATTTT
.	.	TRBV7-3	TRBJ2-2	CASSLTGTGELFF	TGTGCCAGCAGCCTGACCGGGACCGGGGAGCTGTTTTTT
.	.	TRBV9	TRBJ2-1	CASSVVGGPGNEQFF	TGTGCCAGCAGCGTAGTGGGGGGGCCGGGCAATGAGCAGTTCTTC
TRBD1	once	TRBV2	TRBJ1-1	CASGKDRGRPEAFF	TGTGCCAGCGGAAAGGACAGGGGGCGGCCTGAAGCTTTCTTT
.	.	TRBV6-5	TRBJ1-5	CASSYGAGYQPQHF	TGTGCCAGCAGTTATGGGGCAGGGTATCAGCCCCAGCATTTT
TRBD1	.	TRBV28	TRBJ2-2	CASSGTGLNTGELFF	TGTGCCAGCAGTGGGACAGGGTTGAACACCGGGGAGCTGTTTTTT
.	.	TRBV29-1	TRBJ2-7	CSVKEGPQYF	TGCAGCGTTAAGGAGGGACCTCAGTACTTC
.	.	TRBV5-5	TRBJ2-3	CAYGGGGIADTQYF	TGTGCCTACGGGGGAGGGGGAATTGCAGATACGCAGTATTTT
TRBD2	once	TRBV5-4	TRBJ2-1	CASSPEGGRGDEQFF	TGTGCCAGCAGCCCCGAGGGCGGGAGGGGCGATGAGCAGTTCTTC
.	.	TRBV5-1	TRBJ2-7	CASSLGDKVSYEQYF	TGCGCCAGCAGCTTGGGGGACAAAGTCTCCTACGAGCAGTACTTC
.	.	TRBV19	TRBJ2-2	CATLGWGRGADTGELFF	TGTGCCACCCTAGGGTGGGGACGGGGGGCGGACACCGGGGAGCTGTTTTTT
TRBD1	.	TRBV30	TRBJ1-6	CAWKGQVGSPLHF	TGTGCCTGGAAGGGACAGGTTGGTTCACCCCTCCACTTT
TRBD1	.	TRBV19	TRBJ1-6	CASSLLPGTGGSPLHF	TGTGCCAGTAGTCTCCTTCCCGGGACAGGGGGTTCACCCCTCCACTTT
.	.	TRBV28	TRBJ1-4	CASSGAGEATNEKLFF	TGTGCCAGCAGTGGGGCAGGGGAAGCAACTAATGAAAAACTGTTTTTT
TRBD2	.	TRBV13	TRBJ2-3	CASSPGLAGALGTDTQYF	TGTGCCAGCAGCCCGGGACTAGCGGGAGCCCTTGGGACAGATACGCAGTATTTT
TRBD2	few	TRBV12-5	TRBJ2-2	CASVSRTGGGAGELFF	TGTGCTAGTGTTTCCCGCACTGGCGGGGGGGCCGGGGAGCTGTTTTTT
.	.	TRBV28	TRBJ1-2	CASSTKGQGYNYGYTF	TGTGCCAGCAGCACCAAGGGACAAGGTTATAACTATGGCTACACCTTC
TRBD1	.	TRBV10-3	TRBJ2-2	CAISGGQGSNTGELFF	TGTGCCATCAGTGGGGGACAGGGGTCGAACACCGGGGAGCTGTTTTTT
.	.	TRBV6-5	TRBJ2-7	CASSGSGAYEQYF	TGTGCCAGCAGCGGGTCTGGGGCCTACGAGCAGTACTTC
.	.	TRBV12-5	TRBJ2-5	CASGELETQYF	TGTGCTAGTGGGGAGTTGGAGACCCAGTACTTC
TRBD2	.	TRBV9	TRBJ2-1	CASSVDALAGADEQFF	TGTGCCAGCAGCGTAGATGCACTAGCGGGAGCCGATGAGCAGTTCTTC
TRBD1	.	TRBV28	TRBJ1-4	CASLGQEGNEKLFF	TGTGCCAGCCTTGGACAGGAAGGGAATGAAAAACTGTTTTTT
TRBD1	.	TRBV7-8	TRBJ2-7	CASSPGTGGSYEQYF	TGTGCCAGCAGCCCCGGGACAGGAGGCTCCTACGAGCAGTACTTC
TRBD1	.	TRBV11-2	TRBJ1-1	CASSLQTGRTEAFF	TGTGCCAGCAGCTTACAGACAGGGAGAACTGAAGCTTTCTTT
TRBD1	.	TRBV6-5	TRBJ1-1	CASSKIQGLGAFF	TGTGCCAGCAGTAAGATACAGGGGCTGGGAGCTTTCTTT
.	.	TRBV7-2	TRBJ1-2	CASSLSAGIGYGYTF	TGTGCCAGCAGCTTAAGCGCAGGGATAGGGTATGGCTACACCTTC
.	.	TRBV2	TRBJ1-2	CASSPTGSYGYTF	TGTGCCAGCAGTCCCACAGGGTCCTATGGCTACACCTTC
.	.	TRBV19	TRBJ2-2	CGARGLTGELFF	TGCGGTGCCAGGGGCTTAACCGGGGAGCTGTTTTTT
.	few	TRBV2	TRBJ2-2	CASRGGHGNTGELFF	TGTGCCAGCAGAGGGGGACACGGAAACACCGGGGAGCTGTTTTTT
.	once	TRBV28	TRBJ2-7	CASVGGLAYEQYF	TGTGCCTCCGTGGGGGGACTGGCCTACGAGCAGTACTTC
TRBD1	.	TRBV10-1	TRBJ2-2	CASLGTGGTGELFF	TGCGCCAGCTTGGGGACAGGTGGCACCGGGGAGCTGTTTTTT
.	.	TRBV7-9	TRBJ1-2	CASTAQVWRGGGYTF	TGTGCCAGCACCGCCCAAGTATGGAGGGGTGGGGGCTACACCTTC
TRBD1	.	TRBV2	TRBJ1-1	CASRGTGAKNTEAFF	TGTGCCAGCAGGGGTACAGGGGCTAAGAACACTGAAGCTTTCTTT
.	few	TRBV7-3	TRBJ2-7	CASSSPQGESSYEQYF	TGTGCCAGCAGCTCGCCGCAGGGCGAGAGCTCCTACGAGCAGTACTTC
.	few	TRBV6-1	TRBJ1-2	CATQQRQESNYGYTF	TGTGCCACACAGCAGCGGCAAGAGTCTAACTATGGCTACACCTTC
TRBD1	.	TRBV10-3	TRBJ2-7	CAIMGQGAYEQYF	TGTGCCATCATGGGGCAGGGGGCTTACGAGCAGTACTTC
.	.	TRBV6-6	TRBJ2-2	CASSYGSTGGELFF	TGTGCCAGCAGTTATGGCTCCACAGGCGGGGAGCTGTTTTTT
TRBD2	.	TRBV13	TRBJ2-2	CASFGRGGRTGELFF	TGTGCCAGCTTTGGGCGGGGGGGCCGTACCGGGGAGCTGTTTTTT
TRBD2	.	TRBV11-2	TRBJ2-7	CASSSRTSLHEQYF	TGTGCCAGCAGCTCCCGGACTAGCCTCCACGAGCAGTACTTC
.	.	TRBV15	TRBJ1-5	CATSRVSSGAYSNQPQHF	TGTGCCACCAGCAGAGTCTCGTCAGGGGCCTATAGCAATCAGCCCCAGCATTTT
.	few	TRBV27	TRBJ2-7	CASSLRSFGSYEQYF	TGTGCCAGCAGTTTAAGAAGTTTTGGGAGTTACGAGCAGTACTTC